This section outlines one T cell receptor (beta chain) sequence together with its context. The data belong to a study of technical replicates of blood from a few donors. Clones were read by immunoSEQ multiplex PCR, and TCRdb kept only the in-frame ones, dropping some. Of tens of thousands of clones listed, 85% to 95% are singletons. The TCR sequence derives from a human donor in good health. The sample was T cells isolated from PBMCs.

CDR3 in DNA: TGTGCCAGTAGTATAGAGTCAACAGGGGCTGACGAGCAGTACTTC. It translates to CASSIESTGADEQYF. The V call is TRBV19, the J call TRBJ2-7; 7 nucleotides match TRBD1. The CDR3 has 15 amino acids. Trimming took 0 bases from V and 5 from J; bases not matched to a gene: 7. CDR1 and CDR2 (germline): LNHDA, SQIVND (reference sequence). The full variable domain, with the rest looked up from reference TRBV19 and TRBJ2-7, is DGGITQSPKYLFRKEGQNVTLSCEQNLNHDAMYWYRQDPGQGLRLIYYSQIVNDFQKGDIAEGYSVSREKKESFPLTVTSAQKNPTAFYLCASSIESTGADEQYFGPGTRLTVT.